Given below is one T cell receptor beta chain in context. The data stem from a study of blood T cell repertoires in COVID-19. The CDR3 contains 15 residues. CDR1 SGHTA and CDR2 FQGNSA come from the germline V gene. V lost 5 bases to trimming and J lost 4 bases; unmatched junction nucleotides: 7. Assay used: immunoSEQ multiplex PCR; TCRdb lists only in-frame clones, some missing. The sample holds just over 650,000 clones, approximately 90% seen once. The J gene is TRBJ1-5, the V gene TRBV7-2; 8 nucleotides match TRBD1. The clonotype was recovered from a woman under 30 with acute or convalescent COVID-19. The sequenced material came from peripheral blood. CDR3 in DNA: TGTGCCAGCAGCCTTGACAGGGGATGGAATCAGCCCCAGCATTTT. Amino acids: CASSLDRGWNQPQHF.